A single sample is the source of the 30 T cell receptor beta chains below, sequenced in a study of T cells in Graves' hyperthyroidism and ophthalmopathy. Template material for amplifying TCR beta CDR3 regions consisted of RNA transcripts. Initially, a first-round RT-PCR of the TCR CDR3 employed the HTBI primer set. A single record per CDR3 protein comes from TCRdb applying MiXCR to the multiplex PCR reads. The table has about 360,000 distinct CDR3 sequences, 13% seen once. The sequenced material came from blood. The receptors come from a woman between 18 and 30 years old with Graves' hyperthyroidism.

This sequence joins TRBV7-3 and TRBJ2-2; 9 positions agree with TRBD2. J was trimmed by 5 bases and V by 3 bases; bases with no gene match: 7. The CDR3 has 16 amino acids. Per germline, CDR1 SGHTA and CDR2 FQGTGA. The CDR3 loop reads CASSLLRGGKTGELFF. CDR3 in DNA: TGTGCCAGCAGCTTGCTGCGGGGGGGCAAAACCGGGGAGCTGTTTTTT.

The chain joins TRBV30 to TRBJ1-6; D is unresolved. In germline, CDR1 is GTSNPN, CDR2 SVGIG (reference sequence). This CDR3 has 14 residues. The V end lost 5 bases, the J end lost 10 bases, and 18 bases lay between the germline ends. The CDR3 nucleotides are TGTGCCTGGTCACGGGAGAGGGCCGGGTCACCCCTCCACTTT. It codes for CAWSRERAGSPLHF.

This clonotype was recorded many times. The chain combines TRBV18 with TRBJ2-1, with 10 bases lining up with TRBD1. Germline-derived CDR1 and CDR2 are KGHSH and LQKENI. Trimming took 2 bases from V and 0 from J; bases not matched to a gene: 10. This CDR3 spans 19 amino acids. This CDR3 reads CASSPKGQGYRRSYNEQFF. Written as DNA, the CDR3 is TGTGCCAGCTCACCAAAGGGACAGGGGTATCGACGCTCCTACAATGAGCAGTTCTTC. Together with reference TRBV18 and TRBJ2-1, the CDR3 gives the full variable domain: NAGVMQNPRHLVRRRGQEARLRCSPMKGHSHVYWYRQLPEEGLKFMVYLQKENIIDESGMPKERFSAEFPKEGPSILRIQQVVRGDSAAYFCASSPKGQGYRRSYNEQFFGPGTRLTVL.

This clonotype came up many times. This rearrangement joins TRBV24-1 to TRBJ2-5; TRBD1 matches at 10 bases. The CDR3 extends over 16 amino acids. Per the germline V gene, CDR1 is KGHDR and CDR2 is SFDVKD. Trimming took 3 bases from V and 3 from J; bases not matched to a gene: 6. This CDR3 is CATSDRYGQGEETQYF. DNA of the CDR3: TGTGCCACCAGTGATCGATACGGACAGGGGGAAGAGACCCAGTACTTC.

The chain recombines TRBV7-6 with TRBJ2-3, with D perhaps assigned TRBD1 or TRBD2 (5 bases each). V lost 2 bases and J lost 2, with 20 bases in between. CDR3 length: 18 amino acids. Germline V lookup: CDR1 SGHVS, CDR2 FNYEAQ. CDR3 protein: CASSLSDRGPPPTDTQYF. The CDR3, as DNA: TGTGCCAGCAGCTTATCGGACCGGGGACCCCCGCCCACAGATACGCAGTATTTT. Full variable domain (missing parts from reference TRBV7-6 and TRBJ2-3): GAGVSQSPRYKVTKRGQDVALRCDPISGHVSLYWYRQALGQGPEFLTYFNYEAQQDKSGLPNDRFSAERPEGSISTLTIQRTEQRDSAMYRCASSLSDRGPPPTDTQYFGPGTRLTVL.

This clonotype was observed at least ten times. The chain recombines TRBV2 with TRBJ2-7; TRBD2 is a possible D gene (5 bases). This CDR3 has 13 amino acids. Trimming stripped 0 bases from V and 6 bases from J, with 9 bases between. Germline V gene data show CDR1 as SNHLY and CDR2 as FYNNEI. The CDR3 loop reads CASSEASRAEQYF. CDR3 DNA sequence: TGTGCCAGCAGTGAAGCCTCGCGGGCCGAGCAGTACTTC.

About this clonotype itself: This could be a read error, since a much larger clone is one nucleotide away. The chain combines TRBV29-1 with TRBJ2-1; maybe TRBD2 (7 bases). The CDR3 sequence is 10 residues long. The germline V and J ends were trimmed by 7 bases and 10 bases, with 11 bases remaining between them. CDR1 is SQVTM, CDR2 ANQGSEA, per germline. CDR3 protein: CSGGGREQFF. The DNA for the CDR3 is TGCAGCGGCGGGGGCCGGGAGCAGTTCTTC.

This clonotype occurred many times. The chain couples TRBV13 to TRBJ2-7; D may be TRBD2 (6 bases). This CDR3 is built from 12 residues. In germline, CDR1 is PRHDT, CDR2 FYEKMQ (reference sequence). Trimming took off 5 bases at V and 6 bases at J, with 11 bases between the two ends. The CDR3 is CASSPRDSEQYF. CDR3 coding DNA: TGTGCCAGCAGCCCCCGGGACTCCGAGCAGTACTTC.

This clonotype was detected many times. The gene calls are TRBV28 and TRBJ2-7; D is possibly TRBD2 (6 bases). CDR3 size: 12 residues. Looked up from germline, CDR1 is MDHEN and CDR2 is SYDVKM. V dropped 6 bases and J dropped 4 bases, with 10 bases sitting between them. Written as DNA, the CDR3 is TGTGCCAGCAGGGGGGGAAGGTACGAGCAGTACTTC. Encoded protein: CASRGGRYEQYF.

This clonotype was seen a few times. V is TRBV27 and J is TRBJ2-3; D is unclear. Trimming shortened V by 1 base and J by 1 base, and 6 bases separated the two germline ends. CDR1 is MNHEY, CDR2 SMNVEV, per germline (reference sequence). This CDR3 has 14 residues. The CDR3 region has the DNA TGTGCCAGCAGTTTATATCGCGGCACAGATACGCAGTATTTT. Translated: CASSLYRGTDTQYF.

This clonotype was picked up many times. The genes are TRBV12-3 or TRBV12-4 and TRBJ2-7; TRBD2 matches at 8 bases. Unmatched junction bases numbered 8, after V lost 6 bases and J lost 7 bases. The length of the CDR3 is 13 residues. In DNA, the CDR3 is TGTGCCAGCAGATTCGGGGGGGCGGCGGAGCAGTACTTC. Its protein product is CASRFGGAAEQYF.

A few counts support this clonotype. V usage is TRBV20-1 and J usage is TRBJ1-4; tentatively, D is TRBD1 (5 bases). Germline V gene sequence: CDR1 DFQATT, CDR2 SNEGSKA (reference sequence). The CDR3 extends over 14 amino acids. Trimming left V 6 bases short and J 4 bases short, with 15 bases between. CDR3 sequence: CSASLGGGNEKLFF. CDR3 DNA: TGCAGTGCCTCTCTCGGGGGGGGTAATGAAAAACTGTTTTTT.

This clonotype was detected ten times or more. This chain connects TRBV6-1 to TRBJ1-5; 7 positions agree with TRBD1. Germline V CDR1 and CDR2: MNHNS, SASEGT. V shed 3 bases and J 8 bases; nucleotides not matched to a gene: 7. The CDR3 has 14 amino acids. CDR3 region: CASSENRGGEPQHF. CDR3 nucleotide sequence: TGTGCCAGCAGTGAGAACAGGGGTGGGGAGCCCCAGCATTTT.

Ten or more counts support this clonotype. This chain joins TRBV3-1 and TRBJ2-3; 8 bases line up with TRBD2. J lost 4 bases, V lost 3 bases, and 3 bases had no gene match. CDR1 is LGHDT and CDR2 is YNNKEL in the germline V gene (reference sequence). CDR3 length equals 14 residues. The CDR3 coding sequence is TGTGCCAGCAGCCAGCGGGGGGAGTCAGATACGCAGTATTTT. Its protein is CASSQRGESDTQYF.

This clonotype was counted at least ten times. The V call is TRBV3-1, the J call TRBJ1-1; no reliable D call. Germline V gene lookup returns CDR1 LGHDT and CDR2 YNNKEL (reference sequence). V was clipped by 6 bases and J by 3 bases, with 14 bases between them. This CDR3 is built from 14 residues. Here the CDR3 DNA reads TGTGCCAGCAGACCCGATAGACGGCACACTGAAGCTTTCTTT. It encodes CASRPDRRHTEAFF.

This clonotype was detected many times. J is TRBJ2-1 and V is TRBV27, with 7 bases fitting TRBD2. V shed 5 bases, J shed 9 bases, and the junction held 13 bases outside the gene matches. The CDR3 sequence is 15 residues long. Per the germline V gene, CDR1 is MNHEY and CDR2 is SMNVEV (reference sequence). CDR3 protein: CASSPFRRTRSEQFF. CDR3 coding DNA: TGTGCCAGCAGTCCCTTTAGAAGGACTAGGTCTGAGCAGTTCTTC.

This clonotype was detected ten times or more. V and J are TRBV3-1 and TRBJ1-6, with unresolved D. Trimming removed 3 bases from V and 5 bases from J, with 26 bases in between. The germline V gene has CDR1 LGHDT and CDR2 YNNKEL (reference sequence). The CDR3 consists of 20 residues. The CDR3 sequence is CASSHRGLDDLALDNSPLHF. The CDR3 DNA sequence: TGTGCCAGCAGCCACCGTGGTCTCGACGACCTAGCTTTGGATAATTCACCCCTCCACTTT.

There are many counts of this clonotype. V gene TRBV3-1 combines with J gene TRBJ2-5; 13 nucleotides line up with TRBD2. The CDR3 is made up of 16 amino acids. CDR1 and CDR2 from the germline V gene are LGHDT and YNNKEL (reference sequence). Trimming at V came to 1 base and at J to 1 base, leaving 0 bases not matched to a gene. The CDR3 sequence is CASSQGTSGGQETQYF. The CDR3 coding sequence is TGTGCCAGCAGCCAAGGGACTAGCGGGGGCCAAGAGACCCAGTACTTC.

In this sample, this clonotype turned up many times. V usage is TRBV5-8 and J usage is TRBJ2-3; D might be TRBD2 (5 bases). This CDR3 comprises 14 residues. V was trimmed by 4 bases and J by 2 bases, leaving 11 bases between them. Germline CDR1 and CDR2: SGHTS and YDEGEE. The CDR3 nucleotides are TGTGCCAGCAGCGACGACTATACCACAGATACGCAGTATTTT. Translation gives CASSDDYTTDTQYF.

This clonotype was observed many times. The chain employs TRBV11-2 and TRBJ2-7; 7 bases line up with TRBD1. V lost 5 bases to trimming and J lost 9 bases; unmatched junction nucleotides: 10. Germline loops: CDR1 SGHAT, CDR2 FQNNGV. The CDR3 is 13 residues long. CDR3: CASSPLKQGTQYF. The CDR3 region has the DNA TGTGCCAGCAGCCCATTAAAACAGGGGACGCAGTACTTC.

The chain couples TRBV3-1 to TRBJ2-3; TRBD1 is a possible D gene (6 bases). V lost 4 bases, J lost 1 base, and 18 bases lay in between. The CDR3 spans 17 residues. Germline CDR1 LGHDT, CDR2 YNNKEL (reference sequence). CDR3 residues: CASSRLRTAGRTDTQYF. CDR3 DNA sequence: TGTGCCAGCAGCCGACTAAGGACAGCCGGACGCACAGATACGCAGTATTTT.

The table lists this clonotype with many counts. The chain employs TRBV18 and TRBJ1-2; 7 nucleotides agree with TRBD1. Germline lookup yields CDR1 KGHSH and CDR2 LQKENI. The CDR3 contains 15 residues. With V trimmed by 5 bases and J by 8 bases, 14 bases remained unmatched. Written as DNA, the CDR3 is TGTGCCAGCTCAACCTTCCGGGACAGAGTAGAGGGCTACACCTTC. As protein: CASSTFRDRVEGYTF.

This clonotype was seen ten or more times. The V and J genes are TRBV11-3 and TRBJ2-7; D is unclear. V was cut by 0 bases and J by 3 bases, with 9 bases left in between. The CDR3 length is 14 residues. CDR1 and CDR2 (germline): SGHNT, YENEEA. The CDR3 region has the DNA TGTGCCAGCAGCTTAGAAGGATTCAGCTACGAGCAGTACTTC. It encodes CASSLEGFSYEQYF.

This clonotype was detected many times. The CDR3 nucleotides are TGTGCCAGCAGGCCTGTGGGACAGGGGACTAACTATGGCTACACCTTC. Its translation: CASRPVGQGTNYGYTF. The chain links TRBV6-2 or TRBV6-3 to TRBJ1-2; 10 nucleotides match TRBD1. Germline V CDR1 and CDR2: MNHEY, SVGEGT. The V and J ends lost 6 bases and 0 bases, in that order; junction bases with no gene match: 7. The CDR3 extends over 16 amino acids.

Comments on this clonotype: At one end the junction does not follow the germline gene, possibly because of a read error. The chain links TRBV11-2 to TRBJ2-3; 8 bases agree with TRBD2. The CDR3 has 16 residues. Looked up from germline, CDR1 is SGHAT and CDR2 is FQNNGV. CDR3: CASSPHPAGDLDMQYF. CDR3 DNA: TGTGCCAGCAGCCCGCATCCAGCGGGGGATCTAGATATGCAGTATTTT.

CDR3 residues: CASSLRDRDRHQPQHF. In DNA form, the CDR3 reads TGTGCCAGCAGTTTAAGGGATAGGGACAGACATCAGCCCCAGCATTTT. This sequence joins TRBV28 and TRBJ1-5, with 7 bases aligning to TRBD1. The trim removed 2 bases at V and 5 bases at J, leaving 9 bases unmatched. This CDR3 region has 16 residues. Germline V CDR1 and CDR2: MDHEN, SYDVKM.

This clonotype was observed many times. CDR3 sequence reads: CASSYGTSGPNEQFF. CDR3 DNA: TGTGCCAGCAGTTACGGGACTAGCGGACCTAATGAGCAGTTCTTC. This chain links TRBV6-2 or TRBV6-3 with TRBJ2-1, with TRBD2 matching over 11 bases. The CDR3 is 15 amino acids. Looked up from germline, CDR1 is MNHEY and CDR2 is SVGEGT. V lost 2 bases and J lost 7; bases outside the gene matches: 4.

The J gene is TRBJ2-2, the V gene TRBV9; D uncertain. The CDR3 consists of 16 residues. V was pared by 0 bases and J by 0 bases, with 9 bases between. Germline V gene sequence: CDR1 SGDLS, CDR2 YYNGEE. The DNA of the CDR3 is TGTGCCAGCAGCGTAGGTGGATATGCGAACACCGGGGAGCTGTTTTTT. Amino acid sequence: CASSVGGYANTGELFF.

This clonotype was recorded many times. The gene calls are TRBV7-8 and TRBJ2-5; D possibly corresponds to TRBD1 (6 bases). Trimming took off 2 bases at V and 5 bases at J, with 9 bases between the two ends. This CDR3 region has 13 residues. Germline V lookup: CDR1 SGHVS, CDR2 FQNEAQ. The CDR3 is CASSLWGRETQYF. CDR3 coding DNA: TGTGCCAGCAGCTTATGGGGGCGGGAGACCCAGTACTTC.

In this sample, this clonotype turned up many times. V usage is TRBV20-1 and J usage is TRBJ1-6; TRBD1 aligns across 8 bases. Trimming at V came to 1 base and at J to 10 bases, leaving 9 bases not matched to a gene. Germline CDR1 reads DFQATT; CDR2 reads SNEGSKA (reference sequence). The CDR3 is 15 residues long. CDR3 coding DNA: TGCAGTGCTAGAGCCGTGACAGGGGCATGGTCACCCCTCCACTTT. Encoded protein: CSARAVTGAWSPLHF.